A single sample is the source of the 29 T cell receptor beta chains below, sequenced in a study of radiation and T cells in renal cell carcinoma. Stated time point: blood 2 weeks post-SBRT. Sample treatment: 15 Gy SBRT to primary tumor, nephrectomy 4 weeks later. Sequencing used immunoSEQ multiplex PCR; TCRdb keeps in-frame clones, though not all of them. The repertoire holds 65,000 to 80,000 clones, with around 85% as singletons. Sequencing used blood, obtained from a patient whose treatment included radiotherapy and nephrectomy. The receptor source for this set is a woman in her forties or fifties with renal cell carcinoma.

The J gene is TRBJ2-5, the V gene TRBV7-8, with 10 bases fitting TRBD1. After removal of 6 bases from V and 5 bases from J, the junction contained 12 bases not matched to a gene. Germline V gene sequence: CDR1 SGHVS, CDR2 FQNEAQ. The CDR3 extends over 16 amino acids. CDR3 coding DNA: TGTGCCAGCAGGGAACAGACAGGGGGCTCGTCGGAGACCCAGTACTTC. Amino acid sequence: CASREQTGGSSETQYF.

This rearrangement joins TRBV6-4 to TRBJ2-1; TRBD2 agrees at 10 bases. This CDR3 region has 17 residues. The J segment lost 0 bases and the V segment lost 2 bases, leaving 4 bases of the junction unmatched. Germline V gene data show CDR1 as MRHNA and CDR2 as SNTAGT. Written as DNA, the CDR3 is TGTGCCAGCAGTGACGGCAGCGGGGGGGCCTCCTACAATGAGCAGTTCTTC. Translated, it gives CASSDGSGGASYNEQFF.

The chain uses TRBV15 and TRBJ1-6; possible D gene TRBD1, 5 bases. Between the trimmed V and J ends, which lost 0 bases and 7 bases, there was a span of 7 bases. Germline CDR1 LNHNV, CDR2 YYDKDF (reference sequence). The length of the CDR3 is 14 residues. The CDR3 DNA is TGTGCCACCAGCAGAGACAGGGAGAATTCACCCCTCCACTTT. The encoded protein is CATSRDRENSPLHF. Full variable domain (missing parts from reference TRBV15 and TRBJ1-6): DAMVIQNPRYQVTQFGKPVTLSCSQTLNHNVMYWYQQKSSQAPKLLFHYYDKDFNNEADTPDNFQSRRPNTSFCFLDIRSPGLGDTAMYLCATSRDRENSPLHFGNGTRLTVT.

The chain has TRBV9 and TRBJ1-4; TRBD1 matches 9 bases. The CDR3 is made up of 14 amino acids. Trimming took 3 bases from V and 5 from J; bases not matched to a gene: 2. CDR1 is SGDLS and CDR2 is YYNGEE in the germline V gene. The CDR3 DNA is TGTGCCAGCAGCGGTGACAGGGGGAATGAAAAACTGTTTTTT. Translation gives CASSGDRGNEKLFF.

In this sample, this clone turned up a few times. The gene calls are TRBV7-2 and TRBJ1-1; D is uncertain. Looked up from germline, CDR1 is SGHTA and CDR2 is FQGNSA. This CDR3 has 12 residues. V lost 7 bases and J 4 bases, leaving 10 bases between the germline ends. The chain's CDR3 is CASIPWATEAFF. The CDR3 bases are TGTGCCAGCATCCCTTGGGCCACTGAAGCTTTCTTT.

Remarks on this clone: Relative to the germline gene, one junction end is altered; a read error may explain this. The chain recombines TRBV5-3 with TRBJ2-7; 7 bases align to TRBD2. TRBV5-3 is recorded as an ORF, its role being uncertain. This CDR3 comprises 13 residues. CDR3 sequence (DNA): TGTGCCAGAAGATTGGGCGGGGGATACGAGCAGTACTTC. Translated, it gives CARRLGGGYEQYF.

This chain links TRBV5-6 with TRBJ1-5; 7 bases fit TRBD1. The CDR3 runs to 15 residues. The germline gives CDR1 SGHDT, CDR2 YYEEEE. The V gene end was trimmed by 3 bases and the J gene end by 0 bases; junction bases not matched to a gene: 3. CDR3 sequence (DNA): TGTGCCAGCAGCTCCAGGACAGGTAGCAATCAGCCCCAGCATTTT. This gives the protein CASSSRTGSNQPQHF.

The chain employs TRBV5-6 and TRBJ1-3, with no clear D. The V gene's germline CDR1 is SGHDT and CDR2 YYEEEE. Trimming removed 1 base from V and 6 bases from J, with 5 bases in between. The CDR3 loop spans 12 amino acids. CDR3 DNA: TGTGCCAGCAGCTTGTTTGCAAACACCATATATTTT. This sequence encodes CASSLFANTIYF.

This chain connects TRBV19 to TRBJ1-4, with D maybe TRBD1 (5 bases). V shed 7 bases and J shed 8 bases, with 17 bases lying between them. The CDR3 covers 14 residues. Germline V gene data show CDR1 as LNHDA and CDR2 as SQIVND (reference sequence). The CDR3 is CASTTWDLGEKLFF. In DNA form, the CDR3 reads TGTGCCAGTACCACGTGGGACCTTGGGGAAAAACTGTTTTTT.

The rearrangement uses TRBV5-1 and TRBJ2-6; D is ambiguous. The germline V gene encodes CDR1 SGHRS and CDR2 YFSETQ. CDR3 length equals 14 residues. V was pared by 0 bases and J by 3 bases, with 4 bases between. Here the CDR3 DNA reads TGCGCCAGCAGCTTGGCCAATGGGGCCAACGTCCTGACTTTC. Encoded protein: CASSLANGANVLTF.

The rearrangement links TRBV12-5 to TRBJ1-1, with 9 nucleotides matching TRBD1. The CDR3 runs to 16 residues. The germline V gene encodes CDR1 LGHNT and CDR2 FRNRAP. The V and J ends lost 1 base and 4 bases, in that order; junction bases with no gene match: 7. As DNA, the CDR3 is TGTGCTAGTGGTTTGGACCACGGACAGGGGATCACTGAAGCTTTCTTT. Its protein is CASGLDHGQGITEAFF.

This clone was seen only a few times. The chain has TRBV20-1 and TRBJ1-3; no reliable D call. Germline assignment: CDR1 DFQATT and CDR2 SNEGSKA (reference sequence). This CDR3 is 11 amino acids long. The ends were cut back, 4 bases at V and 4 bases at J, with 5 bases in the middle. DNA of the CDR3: TGCAGTGCTACCCCAGGAAACACCATATATTTT. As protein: CSATPGNTIYF.

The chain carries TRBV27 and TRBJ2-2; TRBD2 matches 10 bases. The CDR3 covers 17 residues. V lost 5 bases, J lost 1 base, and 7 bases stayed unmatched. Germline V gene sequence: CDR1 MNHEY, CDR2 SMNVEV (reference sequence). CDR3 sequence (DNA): TGTGCCAGCAGTCCCCGGACTAGCGGCCTGAACACCGGGGAGCTGTTTTTT. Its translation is CASSPRTSGLNTGELFF.

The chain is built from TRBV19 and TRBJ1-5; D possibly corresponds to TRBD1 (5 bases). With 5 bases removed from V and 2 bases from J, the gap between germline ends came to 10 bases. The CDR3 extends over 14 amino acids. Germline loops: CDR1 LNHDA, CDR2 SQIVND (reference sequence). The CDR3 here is CASSEAGGNQPQHF. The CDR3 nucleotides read TGTGCCAGTAGTGAAGCGGGGGGCAATCAGCCCCAGCATTTT.

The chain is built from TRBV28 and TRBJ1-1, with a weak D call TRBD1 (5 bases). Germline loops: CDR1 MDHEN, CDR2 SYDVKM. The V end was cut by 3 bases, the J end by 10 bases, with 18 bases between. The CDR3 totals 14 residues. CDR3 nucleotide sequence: TGTGCCAGCAGTTTTAGCGGGGGATTGAGTAGAGCTTTCTTT. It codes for CASSFSGGLSRAFF.

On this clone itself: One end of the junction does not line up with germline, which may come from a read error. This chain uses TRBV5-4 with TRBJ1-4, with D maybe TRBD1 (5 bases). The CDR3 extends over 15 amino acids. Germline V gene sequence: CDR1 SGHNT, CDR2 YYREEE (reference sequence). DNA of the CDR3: TGCGCCAGCAGCCCTGCCTTAGGGGAGGATGAAAAACTGTTTTTT. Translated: CASSPALGEDEKLFF.

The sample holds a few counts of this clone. In DNA form, the CDR3 reads TGTGCCAGCATCCAAACCGGGGCAGGTCTCAACGAGCAGTACTTC. Residues: CASIQTGAGLNEQYF. The chain carries TRBV28 and TRBJ2-7, with D perhaps given as TRBD1 or TRBD2 (5 bases each). Germline CDR1 and CDR2: MDHEN and SYDVKM. CDR3 length equals 15 residues. Trimming shortened V by 7 bases and J by 5 bases, and 21 bases separated the two germline ends. The full variable domain, its missing parts supplied by reference TRBV28 and TRBJ2-7, is DVKVTQSSRYLVKRTGEKVFLECVQDMDHENMFWYRQDPGLGLRLIYFSYDVKMKEKGDIPEGYSVSREKKERFSLILESASTNQTSMYLCASIQTGAGLNEQYFGPGTRLTVT.

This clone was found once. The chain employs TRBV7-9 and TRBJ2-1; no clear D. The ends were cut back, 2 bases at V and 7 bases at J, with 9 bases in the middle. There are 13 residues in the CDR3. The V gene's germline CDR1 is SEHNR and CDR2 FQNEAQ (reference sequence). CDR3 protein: CASSLSQYNEQFF. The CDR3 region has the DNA TGTGCCAGCAGCTTAAGTCAGTATAATGAGCAGTTCTTC.

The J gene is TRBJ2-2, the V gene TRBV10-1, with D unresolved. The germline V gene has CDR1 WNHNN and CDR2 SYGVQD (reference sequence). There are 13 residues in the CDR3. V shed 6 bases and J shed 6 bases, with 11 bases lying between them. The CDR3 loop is CASSERVAGELFF. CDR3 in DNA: TGCGCCAGCAGCGAACGGGTCGCCGGGGAGCTGTTTTTT.

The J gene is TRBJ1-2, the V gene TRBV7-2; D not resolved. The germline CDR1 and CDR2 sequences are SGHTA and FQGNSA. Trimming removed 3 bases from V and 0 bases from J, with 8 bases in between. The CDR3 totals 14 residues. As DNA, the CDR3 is TGTGCCAGCAGCTTGGGAGAGGCTAACTATGGCTACACCTTC. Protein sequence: CASSLGEANYGYTF.

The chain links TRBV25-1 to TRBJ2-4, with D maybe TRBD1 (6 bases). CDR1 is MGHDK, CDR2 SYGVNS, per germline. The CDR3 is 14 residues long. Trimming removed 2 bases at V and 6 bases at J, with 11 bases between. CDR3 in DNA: TGTGCCAGCAGTGAAGTAGGGGGACCAAACATTCAGTACTTC. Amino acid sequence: CASSEVGGPNIQYF. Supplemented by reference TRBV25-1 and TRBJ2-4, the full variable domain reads EADIYQTPRYLVIGTGKKITLECSQTMGHDKMYWYQQDPGMELHLIHYSYGVNSTEKGDLSSESTVSRIRTEHFPLTLESARPSHTSQYLCASSEVGGPNIQYFGAGTRLSVL.

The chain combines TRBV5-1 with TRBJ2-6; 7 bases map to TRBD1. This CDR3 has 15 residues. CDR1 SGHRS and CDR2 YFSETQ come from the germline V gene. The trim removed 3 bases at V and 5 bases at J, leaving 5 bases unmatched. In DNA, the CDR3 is TGCGCCAGCAGCTCAGACAGGGTTTGGGCCAACGTCCTGACTTTC. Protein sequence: CASSSDRVWANVLTF.

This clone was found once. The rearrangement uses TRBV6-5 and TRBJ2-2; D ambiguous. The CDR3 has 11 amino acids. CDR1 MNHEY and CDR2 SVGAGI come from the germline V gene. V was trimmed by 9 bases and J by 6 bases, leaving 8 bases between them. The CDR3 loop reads CASKVAGELFF. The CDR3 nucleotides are TGTGCCAGTAAGGTGGCCGGGGAGCTGTTTTTT.

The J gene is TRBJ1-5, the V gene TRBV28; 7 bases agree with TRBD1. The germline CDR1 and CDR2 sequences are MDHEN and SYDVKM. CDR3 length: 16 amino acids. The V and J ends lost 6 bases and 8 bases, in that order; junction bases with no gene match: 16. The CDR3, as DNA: TGTGCCAGCAGGGGGGTGGGGACAGCAACTTATGAGCCCCAGCATTTT. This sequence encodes CASRGVGTATYEPQHF.

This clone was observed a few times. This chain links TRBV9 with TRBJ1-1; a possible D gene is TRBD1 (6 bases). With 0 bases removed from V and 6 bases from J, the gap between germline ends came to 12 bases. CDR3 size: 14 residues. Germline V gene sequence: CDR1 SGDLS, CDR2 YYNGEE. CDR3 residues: CASSVGTVSPEAFF. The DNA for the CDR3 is TGTGCCAGCAGCGTAGGGACAGTGTCCCCTGAAGCTTTCTTT. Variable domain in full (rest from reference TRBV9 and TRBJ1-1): DSGVTQTPKHLITATGQRVTLRCSPRSGDLSVYWYQQSLDQGLQFLIQYYNGEERAKGNILERFSAQQFPDLHSELNLSSLELGDSALYFCASSVGTVSPEAFFGQGTRLTVV.

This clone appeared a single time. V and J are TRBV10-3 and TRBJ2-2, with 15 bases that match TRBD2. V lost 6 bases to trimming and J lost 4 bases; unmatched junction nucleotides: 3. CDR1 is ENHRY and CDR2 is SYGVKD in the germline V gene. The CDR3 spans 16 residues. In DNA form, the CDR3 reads TGTGCCATCAGCGGACTAGCGGGAGGGGGCACCGGGGAGCTGTTTTTT. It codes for CAISGLAGGGTGELFF.

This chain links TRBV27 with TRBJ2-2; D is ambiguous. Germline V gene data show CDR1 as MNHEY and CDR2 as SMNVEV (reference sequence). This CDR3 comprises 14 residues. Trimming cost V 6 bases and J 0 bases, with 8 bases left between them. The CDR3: CASSPGSNTGELFF. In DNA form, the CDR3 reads TGTGCCAGCAGCCCTGGATCGAACACCGGGGAGCTGTTTTTT.

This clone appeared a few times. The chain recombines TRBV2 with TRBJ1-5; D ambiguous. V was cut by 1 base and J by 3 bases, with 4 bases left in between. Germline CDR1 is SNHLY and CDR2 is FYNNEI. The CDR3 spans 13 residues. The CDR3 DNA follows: TGTGCCAGCAGTGAAGGGATCAATCAGCCCCAGCATTTT. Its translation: CASSEGINQPQHF.

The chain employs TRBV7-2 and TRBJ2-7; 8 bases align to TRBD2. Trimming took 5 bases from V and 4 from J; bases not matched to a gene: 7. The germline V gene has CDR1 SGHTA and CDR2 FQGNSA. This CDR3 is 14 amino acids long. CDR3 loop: CASSRPGLDYEQYF. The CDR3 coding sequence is TGTGCCAGCAGCAGACCGGGACTAGATTACGAGCAGTACTTC.